One and the same sample provided the 10 T cell receptor beta chains below, sequenced in a study of human T cells and chemical hapten exposure. MiXCR, run by TCRdb on the RACE reads, gives a single entry per CDR3 protein. Altogether approximately 320,000 distinct CDR3 sequences are present, approximately 5% being singletons, with the ten largest covering about 8.2%. The time point was: pre-sensitization, week 0. Treatment: therapeutic diphenylcyclopropenone sensitization with weekly scalp DPC. The source material was whole blood, sampled in connection with sensitization to the hapten diphenylcyclopropenone (DPC). All receptors come from a woman between 18 and 29 years old with alopecia areata. Some clones in this sample may be carry-over from other donors' samples.

The V and J genes are TRBV3-1 and TRBJ2-4; 8 positions match TRBD2. This CDR3 contains 16 residues. Germline V gene data show CDR1 as LGHDT and CDR2 as YNNKEL (reference sequence). The V segment lost 4 bases and the J segment 0 bases; nucleotides outside the gene matches: 5. This chain's CDR3 is CASSLGLGVAKNIQYF. The CDR3 DNA sequence: TGTGCCAGCAGCCTGGGACTAGGGGTAGCCAAAAACATTCAGTACTTC.

This clonotype has more than one count but fewer than ten. The chain recombines TRBV20-1 with TRBJ2-2; perhaps TRBD2 as D (6 bases). V was pared by 5 bases and J by 5 bases, with 15 bases between. The CDR3 runs 14 residues. CDR1 DFQATT and CDR2 SNEGSKA come from the germline V gene (reference sequence). The CDR3 spells CSASQEGGTGELFF. CDR3 nucleotide sequence: TGCAGTGCTTCACAGGAGGGAGGTACCGGGGAGCTGTTTTTT.

Only a few counts were recorded for this clonotype. The rearrangement joins TRBV24-1 to TRBJ1-3, with D possibly matching TRBD1 (5 bases). With 8 bases removed from V and 5 bases from J, the gap between germline ends came to 6 bases. CDR3 length: 11 amino acids. Germline CDR1 and CDR2: KGHDR and SFDVKD. As DNA, the CDR3 is TGTGCCACCACGGACAGAAACACCATATATTTT. Residues: CATTDRNTIYF.

The CDR3 region is CASSQVTIGLAVTGELFF. The CDR3 DNA is TGTGCCAGCAGCCAAGTGACTATCGGACTGGCCGTCACCGGGGAGCTGTTTTTT. The V call is TRBV3-1, the J call TRBJ2-2, with D possibly TRBD2 on 5 matching bases. Germline CDR1 LGHDT, CDR2 YNNKEL (reference sequence). The V and J ends lost 1 base and 4 bases respectively, with 19 bases between them. The CDR3 is made up of 18 amino acids.

The chain employs TRBV9 and TRBJ2-3; D might be TRBD1 or TRBD2, each matching 5 bases. CDR1 SGDLS and CDR2 YYNGEE come from the germline V gene. The CDR3 sequence is 16 residues long. The ends were cut back, 3 bases at V and 4 bases at J, with 18 bases in the middle. CDR3: CASSAGTVGLADTQYF. DNA of the CDR3: TGTGCCAGCAGCGCGGGGACGGTTGGATTGGCAGATACGCAGTATTTT.

The chain employs TRBV12-3 or TRBV12-4 and TRBJ1-1, with D maybe TRBD1 (6 bases). The V gene lost 7 bases and the J gene lost 4 bases, with 13 bases spanning the gap. The CDR3 runs to 13 residues. The CDR3 coding sequence is TGTGCCAGCAAGATACAGGGAACCACTGAAGCTTTCTTT. Residues: CASKIQGTTEAFF.

Ten or more counts support this clonotype. This chain links TRBV11-2 with TRBJ2-4; TRBD1 is a possible D gene (6 bases). Trimming removed 3 bases at V and 1 base at J, with 10 bases between. The CDR3 has 15 residues. Germline V gene sequence: CDR1 SGHAT, CDR2 FQNNGV. The CDR3 here is CASSLTGAAKNIQYF. In DNA form, the CDR3 reads TGTGCCAGCAGCTTGACAGGAGCCGCCAAAAACATTCAGTACTTC.

This clonotype was seen just once. Germline is not matched at one junction end, which may reflect a read error. The chain uses TRBV27 and TRBJ2-6; 7 bases line up with TRBD2. Looked up from germline, CDR1 is MNHEY and CDR2 is SMNVEV (reference sequence). The CDR3 is made up of 23 amino acids. CDR3 DNA sequence: TGTACCAGCAGTTTATCCTCTTGGCGGGGGTCGCAGCCGCCTAACTCTGGGGCCAACGTCCTGACTTTC. It encodes CTSSLSSWRGSQPPNSGANVLTF.

This clonotype was counted many times. V is TRBV3-1 and J is TRBJ2-1; TRBD1 is a possible D gene (7 bases). CDR3 size: 13 residues. The ends were cut back, 2 bases at V and 6 bases at J, with 8 bases in the middle. Germline CDR1 reads LGHDT; CDR2 reads YNNKEL (reference sequence). CDR3 nucleotides: TGTGCCAGCAGCCAACAGGGGGGCAATGAGCAGTTCTTC. Protein sequence: CASSQQGGNEQFF.

The V call is TRBV5-6, the J call TRBJ1-1; the D is unclear. The ends were cut back, 4 bases at V and 3 bases at J, with 13 bases in the middle. CDR3 size: 14 residues. In germline, CDR1 is SGHDT, CDR2 YYEEEE. The CDR3 sequence is CASSPLRFHTEAFF. The CDR3 DNA is TGTGCCAGCAGCCCCCTGCGTTTTCACACTGAAGCTTTCTTT.